This entry lists 30 T cell receptor beta chains sequenced from one sample in a study of T cells in Graves' hyperthyroidism and ophthalmopathy. Researchers amplified the TCR beta CDR3 regions from RNA transcripts. TCR CDR3 regions were first amplified by RT-PCR with HTBI primers. One entry per CDR3 protein, called by TCRdb with MiXCR from the multiplex PCR reads. Of some 300,000 distinct CDR3 sequences listed, approximately 18% are singletons. The sample was blood. The receptors come from a man aged 50 to 59 with Graves' ophthalmopathy.

This clonotype was picked up many times. This chain uses TRBV30 with TRBJ2-7; TRBD1 is a possible D gene (6 bases). This CDR3 spans 12 amino acids. Germline V CDR1 and CDR2: GTSNPN, SVGIG (reference sequence). The germline V and J ends were trimmed by 2 bases and 3 bases, with 8 bases remaining between them. The CDR3 DNA reads TGTGCCTGGAGTAAGGACAGCTACGAGCAGTACTTC. Its translation: CAWSKDSYEQYF.

This clonotype was seen more than once but under ten times. The V and J genes are TRBV27 and TRBJ2-7, with D possibly TRBD1 on 6 matching bases. Trimming left V 1 base short and J 4 bases short, with 11 bases between. The CDR3 consists of 14 residues. Germline V gives CDR1 MNHEY, CDR2 SMNVEV (reference sequence). This chain's CDR3 is CASSLYQGKYEQYF. The DNA for the CDR3 is TGTGCCAGCAGTTTATATCAGGGGAAATACGAGCAGTACTTC.

The chain is built from TRBV24-1 and TRBJ1-4; 9 nucleotides line up with TRBD1. V lost 3 bases, J lost 0 bases, and 10 bases stayed unmatched. The germline CDR1 and CDR2 sequences are KGHDR and SFDVKD. This CDR3 is 19 amino acids long. CDR3 sequence reads: CATSDPARDRAATNEKLFF. CDR3 DNA: TGTGCCACCAGTGATCCCGCGAGGGACAGGGCGGCAACTAATGAAAAACTGTTTTTT.

This clonotype came up a few times. This rearrangement joins TRBV5-1 to TRBJ2-2; 13 bases match TRBD2. Trimming removed 6 bases from V and 1 base from J; junction bases left unmatched: 6. CDR3 length equals 17 residues. The germline gives CDR1 SGHRS, CDR2 YFSETQ. The CDR3 sequence: CASTRLAGGRNTGELFF. The CDR3 DNA follows: TGCGCCAGCACCCGACTAGCGGGAGGAAGGAACACCGGGGAGCTGTTTTTT.

The chain joins TRBV11-2 to TRBJ2-1; 10 bases fit TRBD2. V was pared by 5 bases and J by 2 bases, with 12 bases of the junction left unmatched. Germline V CDR1 and CDR2: SGHAT, FQNNGV. This CDR3 region has 18 residues. CDR3 region: CASSQVNSGRTTYNEQFF. The CDR3 nucleotides read TGTGCCAGCAGCCAAGTTAATAGCGGGAGGACAACCTACAATGAGCAGTTCTTC.

In its sample, this clonotype was seen many times. J is TRBJ1-1 and V is TRBV28; no clear D gene. The V gene lost 6 bases and the J gene lost 1 base, with 6 bases spanning the gap. The germline V gene has CDR1 MDHEN and CDR2 SYDVKM. There are 12 residues in the CDR3. The CDR3 DNA reads TGTGCCAGCAGAGCCCCGAACACTGAAGCTTTCTTT. This sequence encodes CASRAPNTEAFF.

This chain links TRBV15 with TRBJ2-5, with 10 positions matching TRBD1. CDR3 length equals 15 residues. V gave up 2 bases and J gave up 4 bases; unmatched junction bases: 4. CDR1 and CDR2 from the germline V gene are LNHNV and YYDKDF (reference sequence). The CDR3 DNA follows: TGTGCCACCAGCAGAAGTTGGGACAGGGGAGAGACCCAGTACTTC. This sequence encodes CATSRSWDRGETQYF.

CDR3 in amino acids: CSARDQGVYEQYF. In DNA, the CDR3 is TGCAGTGCTAGAGATCAGGGAGTGTACGAGCAGTACTTC. The J gene is TRBJ2-7, the V gene TRBV20-1; D might be TRBD1 or TRBD2, each matching 5 bases. V lost 0 bases and J 4 bases, leaving 10 bases between the germline ends. This CDR3 has 13 residues. Germline V gene lookup returns CDR1 DFQATT and CDR2 SNEGSKA (reference sequence).

This clonotype was observed a few times. V is TRBV5-1 and J is TRBJ2-6; D is possibly TRBD2 (6 bases). There are 16 residues in the CDR3. Trimming left V 1 base short and J 2 bases short, with 10 bases between. Germline CDR1 is SGHRS and CDR2 is YFSETQ. CDR3: CASSLSLAPGANVLTF. The CDR3 DNA sequence: TGCGCCAGCAGCTTGTCACTAGCTCCTGGGGCCAACGTCCTGACTTTC.

This clonotype is a singleton in its sample. At one end, the junction sequence differs from germline, possibly due to a read error. The V gene is TRBV11-2, the J gene TRBJ1-3, with 8 bases that match TRBD1. The CDR3 is 15 residues long. The germline V gene encodes CDR1 SGHAT and CDR2 FQNNGV. This chain's CDR3 is CAISGPSGGGNTIYF. The CDR3 DNA follows: TGTGCCATCAGCGGTCCCTCAGGGGGCGGAAACACCATATATTTT.

The V call is TRBV27, the J call TRBJ2-1; 13 bases are shared with TRBD2. V was pared by 5 bases and J by 8 bases, with 6 bases of the junction left unmatched. CDR3 length: 15 amino acids. The germline CDR1 and CDR2 sequences are MNHEY and SMNVEV (reference sequence). The DNA of the CDR3 is TGTGCCAGCAGTGGGGGGACTAGCGGGACCGATGAGCAGTTCTTC. Protein product: CASSGGTSGTDEQFF.

The table lists this clonotype with many counts. This sequence joins TRBV2 and TRBJ2-7; tentatively, D is TRBD1 or TRBD2 (5 bases each). V lost 3 bases, J lost 4 bases, and 7 bases lay in between. Germline assignment: CDR1 SNHLY and CDR2 FYNNEI. The CDR3 totals 12 residues. CDR3 loop: CASSEGRYEQYF. CDR3 sequence (DNA): TGTGCCAGCAGTGAGGGACGTTACGAGCAGTACTTC.

There are many counts of this clonotype. The chain links TRBV20-1 to TRBJ1-2, with D possibly being TRBD1 (6 bases). The V gene lost 1 base and the J gene lost 4 bases, with 19 bases spanning the gap. CDR1 DFQATT and CDR2 SNEGSKA come from the germline V gene (reference sequence). The CDR3 has 16 amino acids. CDR3 DNA: TGCAGTGCTAGAGGAGGAGGTGGTGAGGGGGTCTATGGCTACACCTTC. Its protein is CSARGGGGEGVYGYTF.

This clonotype was counted between two and nine times. The gene calls are TRBV7-8 and TRBJ1-1, with 9 bases aligning to TRBD1. V gave up 1 base and J gave up 10 bases; unmatched junction bases: 4. The CDR3 is 13 residues long. Per the germline V gene, CDR1 is SGHVS and CDR2 is FQNEAQ. The CDR3 sequence is CASSLDRGLGAFF. The CDR3 region has the DNA TGTGCCAGCAGCTTAGACAGGGGGCTCGGAGCTTTCTTT.

This clonotype showed up many times. CDR3 bases: TGCGCCAGCAGCGGATTACAGGGGTACAATGAGCAGTTCTTC. Residues: CASSGLQGYNEQFF. The chain uses TRBV5-1 and TRBJ2-1; 7 nucleotides match TRBD1. Germline V gene sequence: CDR1 SGHRS, CDR2 YFSETQ. CDR3 length: 14 amino acids. Trimming cost V 4 bases and J 4 bases; bases outside gene matches: 5.

On this clonotype itself: A much larger clone differs from this one at a single base, so this may be a read error. The chain has TRBV12-3 or TRBV12-4 and TRBJ1-1; tentatively, D is TRBD1 (5 bases). V was clipped by 3 bases and J by 11 bases, with 10 bases between them. This CDR3 spans 11 amino acids. CDR3 in amino acids: CASSLRQPAFF. The CDR3 DNA sequence: TGTGCCAGCAGTTTGAGACAGCCGGCTTTCTTT.

This clonotype was observed a few times. The J gene is TRBJ1-2, the V gene TRBV7-8; D unresolved. The V gene's germline CDR1 is SGHVS and CDR2 FQNEAQ. The CDR3 loop spans 14 amino acids. The V end was cut by 3 bases, the J end by 4 bases, with 12 bases between. This CDR3 reads CASSFPGISYGYTF. CDR3 DNA sequence: TGTGCCAGCAGCTTCCCCGGGATCTCCTATGGCTACACCTTC.

This clonotype appeared many times. The chain is built from TRBV7-2 and TRBJ2-7, with 7 bases that match TRBD1. Per the germline V gene, CDR1 is SGHTA and CDR2 is FQGNSA. J lost 1 base, V lost 2 bases, and 5 bases had no gene match. The CDR3 extends over 15 amino acids. The CDR3 region has the DNA TGTGCCAGCAGCTTACAGGGACAGCTATCCTACGAGCAGTACTTC. It translates to CASSLQGQLSYEQYF.

Written as DNA, the CDR3 is TGTGCCAGCAGCCAAAGTGAGGGAGAGCAGTTCTTC. Protein: CASSQSEGEQFF. V usage is TRBV16 and J usage is TRBJ2-1; maybe TRBD2 (5 bases). Germline CDR1 and CDR2: KGHSY and FQNENV. V dropped 2 bases and J dropped 10 bases, with 9 bases sitting between them. This CDR3 spans 12 amino acids.

This clonotype was recorded at least ten times. For the CDR3, the DNA is TGTGCCAGCAGCTTGGGCGGGAGATTAGTCAATGAGCAGTTCTTC. Translating it yields CASSLGGRLVNEQFF. The chain combines TRBV11-1 with TRBJ2-1; TRBD2 agrees at 7 bases. V was clipped by 3 bases and J by 6 bases; unmatched bases: 8. The CDR3 is made up of 15 amino acids. Per the germline V gene, CDR1 is SGHAT and CDR2 is FQDESV (reference sequence).

This rearrangement joins TRBV12-3 or TRBV12-4 to TRBJ2-5; TRBD2 might be the D (7 bases). Trimming removed 6 bases at V and 4 bases at J, with 24 bases between. The CDR3 is made up of 17 amino acids. The chain's CDR3 is CASSPHRVMRGRETQYF. Here the CDR3 DNA reads TGTGCCAGCAGCCCCCATAGGGTGATGCGGGGGCGAGAGACCCAGTACTTC.

The chain has TRBV28 and TRBJ2-5; 9 bases are shared with TRBD2. V trimming: 6 bases; J trimming: 14 bases; junction bases outside the gene matches: 13. The germline CDR1 and CDR2 sequences are MDHEN and SYDVKM. The CDR3 is 13 amino acids. The CDR3 region has the DNA TGTGCCAGCAGCCCCCCCGGATGGCTAGCGGGATACTTC. This gives the protein CASSPPGWLAGYF.

This clonotype came up many times. The chain has TRBV6-5 and TRBJ2-2, with D uncertain. Germline V lookup: CDR1 MNHEY, CDR2 SVGAGI. V lost 0 bases and J lost 2, with 7 bases in between. The CDR3 is 15 residues long. The CDR3 sequence: CASSYSALNTGELFF. For the CDR3, the DNA is TGTGCCAGCAGTTACTCAGCCCTCAACACCGGGGAGCTGTTTTTT.

This clonotype turned up a few times. The CDR3 protein is CASSPDETPAGSYNSPLHF. The CDR3, as DNA: TGTGCCAGCTCACCCGATGAGACCCCCGCCGGTTCCTATAATTCACCCCTCCACTTT. The rearrangement links TRBV18 to TRBJ1-6; D is unclear. There are 19 residues in the CDR3. Looked up from germline, CDR1 is KGHSH and CDR2 is LQKENI. The germline V and J ends were trimmed by 3 bases and 1 base, with 19 bases remaining between them.

This chain uses TRBV5-1 with TRBJ2-7; D is tentatively TRBD1 or TRBD2 (5 bases each). In germline, CDR1 is SGHRS, CDR2 YFSETQ. V lost 3 bases to trimming and J lost 7 bases, with 17 bases between them. The CDR3 has 14 amino acids. The CDR3 DNA is TGCGCCAGCAGCTCCCGGGACGGTCCGAAGGAGCAGTACTTC. Encoded protein: CASSSRDGPKEQYF.

The sample holds many counts of this clonotype. V and J are TRBV20-1 and TRBJ2-5; TRBD2 matches at 8 bases. CDR1 DFQATT and CDR2 SNEGSKA come from the germline V gene (reference sequence). This CDR3 region has 12 residues. With 5 bases clipped from V and 6 bases from J, the junction kept 5 bases outside the gene matches. CDR3 coding DNA: TGCAGTGCTCAAACTAGCGGAAAGACCCAGTACTTC. It is translated as CSAQTSGKTQYF.

This rearrangement joins TRBV6-1 to TRBJ2-3; D is possibly TRBD2 (6 bases). V was trimmed by 2 bases and J by 7 bases, leaving 16 bases between them. CDR1 is MNHNS and CDR2 is SASEGT in the germline V gene. This CDR3 spans 15 amino acids. CDR3 bases: TGTGCCAGCAGTGAACCCTCGACTAGAGCTTATACGCAGTATTTT. Translated: CASSEPSTRAYTQYF.

This clonotype was counted ten times or more. This chain uses TRBV20-1 with TRBJ2-5; perhaps TRBD2 as D (5 bases). Trimming shortened V by 3 bases and J by 2 bases, and 10 bases separated the two germline ends. Germline V gene data show CDR1 as DFQATT and CDR2 as SNEGSKA (reference sequence). There are 13 residues in the CDR3. In DNA, the CDR3 is TGCAGTGCTAGGAGGGTTGGGCAAGAGACCCAGTACTTC. Translated: CSARRVGQETQYF.

This clonotype has a handful of counts. V usage is TRBV28 and J usage is TRBJ1-1; the D is unclear. Germline CDR1 reads MDHEN; CDR2 reads SYDVKM. V lost 5 bases, J lost 8 bases, and 12 bases lay in between. This CDR3 comprises 12 residues. The CDR3 coding sequence is TGTGCCAGCAGTCTCGCCCCGCCGGAAGCTTTCTTT. Protein: CASSLAPPEAFF.

This clonotype was recorded at least ten times. The CDR3 DNA follows: TGTGCCAGCAGTTTCGGCAATCAGCCCCAGCATTTT. It yields the protein CASSFGNQPQHF. V gene TRBV27 combines with J gene TRBJ1-5; D gene uncertain. CDR1 and CDR2 (germline): MNHEY, SMNVEV (reference sequence). CDR3 length equals 12 residues. V was pared by 3 bases and J by 2 bases, with 2 bases between.